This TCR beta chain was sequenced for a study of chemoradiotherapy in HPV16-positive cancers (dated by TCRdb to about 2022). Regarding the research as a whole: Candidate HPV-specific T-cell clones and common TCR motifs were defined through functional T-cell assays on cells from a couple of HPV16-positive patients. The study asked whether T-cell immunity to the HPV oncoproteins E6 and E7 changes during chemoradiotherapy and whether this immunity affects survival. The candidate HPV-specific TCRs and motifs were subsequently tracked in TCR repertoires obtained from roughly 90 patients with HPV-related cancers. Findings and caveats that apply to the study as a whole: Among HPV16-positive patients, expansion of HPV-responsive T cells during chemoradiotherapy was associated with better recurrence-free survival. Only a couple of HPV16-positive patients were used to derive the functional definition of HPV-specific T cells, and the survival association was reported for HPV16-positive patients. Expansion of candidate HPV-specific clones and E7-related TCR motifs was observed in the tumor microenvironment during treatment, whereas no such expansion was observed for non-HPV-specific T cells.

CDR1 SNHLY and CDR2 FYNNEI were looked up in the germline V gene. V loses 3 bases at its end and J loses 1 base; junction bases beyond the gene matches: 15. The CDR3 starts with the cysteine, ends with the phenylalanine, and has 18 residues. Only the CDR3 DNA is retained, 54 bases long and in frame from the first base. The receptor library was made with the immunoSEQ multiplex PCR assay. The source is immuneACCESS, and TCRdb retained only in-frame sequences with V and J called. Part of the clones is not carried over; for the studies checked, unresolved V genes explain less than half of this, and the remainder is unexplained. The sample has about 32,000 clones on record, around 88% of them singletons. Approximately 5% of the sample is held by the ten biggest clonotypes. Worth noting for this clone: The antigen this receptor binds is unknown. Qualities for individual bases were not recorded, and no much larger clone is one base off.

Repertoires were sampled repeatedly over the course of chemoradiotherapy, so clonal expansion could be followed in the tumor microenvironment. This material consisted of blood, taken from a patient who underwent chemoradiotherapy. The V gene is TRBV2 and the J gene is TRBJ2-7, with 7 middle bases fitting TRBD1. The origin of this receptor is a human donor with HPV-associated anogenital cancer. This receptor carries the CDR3 CASSELALLGGKSYEQYF. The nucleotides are TGTGCCAGCAGTGAGTTGGCGCTTCTAGGGGGCAAGTCCTACGAGCAGTACTTC.